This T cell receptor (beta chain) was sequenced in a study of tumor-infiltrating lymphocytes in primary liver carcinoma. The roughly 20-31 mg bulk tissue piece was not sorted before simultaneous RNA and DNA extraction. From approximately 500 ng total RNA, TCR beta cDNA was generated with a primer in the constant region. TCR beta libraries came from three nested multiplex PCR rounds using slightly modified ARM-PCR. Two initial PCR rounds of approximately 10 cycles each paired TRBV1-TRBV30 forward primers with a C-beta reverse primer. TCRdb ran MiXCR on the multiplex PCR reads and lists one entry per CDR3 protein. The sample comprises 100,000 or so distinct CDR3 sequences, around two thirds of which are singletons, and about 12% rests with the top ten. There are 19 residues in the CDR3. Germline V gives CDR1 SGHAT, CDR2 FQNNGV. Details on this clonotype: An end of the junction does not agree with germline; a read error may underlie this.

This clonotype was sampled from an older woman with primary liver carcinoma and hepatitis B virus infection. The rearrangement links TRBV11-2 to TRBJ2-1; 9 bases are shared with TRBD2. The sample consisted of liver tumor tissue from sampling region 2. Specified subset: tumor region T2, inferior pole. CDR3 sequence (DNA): TGTGCCAGCAGCTTAGCTGGAGCGGGAGGCCGGCGGTGGTCGGTCGGGCAGTCCTTC. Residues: CASSLAGAGGRRWSVGQSF.